This entry lists 25 T cell receptor beta chains sequenced from one sample in a study of post-analysis software for immune sequencing data. The study's findings and limits: Patients had higher frequencies than controls of roughly five TRBV segments, including TRBV5-6, TRBV5-1 and TRBV20-1.

Antigens of these TCRs are unknown. Included in the TCR beta cDNA libraries were unique molecular identifiers. TCRdb ran MiXCR on the PCR reads and lists one entry per CDR3 protein. The table lists hundreds of thousands of distinct CDR3 sequences, 59% of them singletons. The sequenced sample consisted of blood. These receptors came from a girl between 2 and 10 years old with multiple sclerosis.

The rearrangement uses TRBV20-1 and TRBJ2-1; a weak D match, TRBD2 (6 bases). V lost 5 bases and J lost 5, with 10 bases in between. The CDR3 covers 12 residues. Germline values: CDR1 DFQATT, CDR2 SNEGSKA (reference sequence). In nucleotides, the CDR3 is TGCAGTGCTCCTCTAGCGCACAATGAGCAGTTCTTC. Its protein product is CSAPLAHNEQFF.

This clonotype was counted between two and nine times. The chain joins TRBV5-1 to TRBJ1-5; no clear D. Deletions cut 7 bases from V and 7 bases from J, with 15 bases between. Germline V gives CDR1 SGHRS, CDR2 YFSETQ. This CDR3 comprises 13 residues. Written as DNA, the CDR3 is TGCGCCAGCGATTTCCATGAGAGACAGCCCCAGCATTTT. Its protein is CASDFHERQPQHF.

V gene TRBV5-1 combines with J gene TRBJ2-1; D is tentatively TRBD1 or TRBD2 (7 bases each). Looked up from germline, CDR1 is SGHRS and CDR2 is YFSETQ. V lost 1 base and J lost 10, with 18 bases in between. The CDR3 length is 15 residues. This CDR3 is CASSLTVRGREEQFF. CDR3 in DNA: TGCGCCAGCAGCTTGACGGTCAGGGGGAGGGAAGAGCAGTTCTTC. Full variable domain (outside the CDR3, taken from reference TRBV5-1 and TRBJ2-1): KAGVTQTPRYLIKTRGQQVTLSCSPISGHRSVSWYQQTPGQGLQFLFEYFSETQRNKGNFPGRFSGRQFSNSRSEMNVSTLELGDSALYLCASSLTVRGREEQFFGPGTRLTVL.

The chain employs TRBV7-9 and TRBJ2-7, with TRBD1 matching 9 bases. The J segment lost 3 bases and the V segment lost 5 bases, leaving 8 bases of the junction unmatched. The germline CDR1 and CDR2 sequences are SEHNR and FQNEAQ (reference sequence). This CDR3 region has 15 residues. The CDR3 loop reads CASSPWTGAIYEQYF. The CDR3 DNA reads as TGTGCCAGCAGCCCCTGGACAGGGGCCATCTACGAGCAGTACTTC.

V usage is TRBV28 and J usage is TRBJ2-7, with no clear D. The CDR3 is made up of 14 amino acids. Germline V gives CDR1 MDHEN, CDR2 SYDVKM. Between the trimmed V and J ends, which lost 5 bases and 2 bases, there was a span of 13 bases. CDR3 region: CASSRLGVTYEQYF. CDR3 nucleotide sequence: TGTGCCAGCAGTCGCCTAGGTGTTACCTACGAGCAGTACTTC.

The chain couples TRBV29-1 to TRBJ1-3; no definite D call. The CDR3 is 13 amino acids. Germline values: CDR1 SQVTM, CDR2 ANQGSEA. The V end lost 4 bases, the J end lost 0 bases, and 7 bases lay between the germline ends. CDR3 protein: CSVVTVSGNTIYF. The DNA for the CDR3 is TGCAGCGTTGTCACAGTCTCTGGAAACACCATATATTTT.

This clonotype was seen a handful of times. The chain employs TRBV5-1 and TRBJ2-1, with TRBD1 identical over 7 bases. The length of the CDR3 is 14 residues. V dropped 4 bases and J dropped 4; count of bases not matched to a gene: 5. From germline, CDR1 is SGHRS and CDR2 YFSETQ. The DNA of the CDR3 is TGCGCCAGCAGCAAAAGGACAGGTTACAATGAGCAGTTCTTC. Its translation: CASSKRTGYNEQFF.

Note on this clonotype: One end of the junction does not line up with germline, which may come from a read error. The rearrangement uses TRBV27 and TRBJ2-1, with TRBD2 identical over 9 bases. Germline CDR1 MNHEY, CDR2 SMNVEV (reference sequence). This CDR3 has 16 residues. CDR3 in DNA: TGTGCCGGCAGTTTATCGGGCGGGAGGGGCTACAATGAGCAGTTCTTC. The encoded protein is CAGSLSGGRGYNEQFF.

The chain carries TRBV12-3 or TRBV12-4 and TRBJ1-2; a possible D gene is TRBD1 (5 bases). Trimming pared 3 bases from V and 2 bases from J, leaving 19 bases between. The CDR3 is 17 residues long. CDR3 loop: CASSFGPGGATNYGYTF. The CDR3, as DNA: TGTGCCAGCAGTTTTGGTCCCGGGGGAGCTACGAACTATGGCTACACCTTC.

The gene calls are TRBV20-1 and TRBJ2-6; perhaps TRBD2 as D (5 bases). CDR1 and CDR2 (germline): DFQATT, SNEGSKA (reference sequence). V lost 2 bases and J 2 bases, leaving 16 bases between the germline ends. CDR3 length equals 17 residues. For the CDR3, the DNA is TGCAGTGCTAGACCGGGCGGACTTTTAACTGGGGCCAACGTCCTGACTTTC. The encoded protein is CSARPGGLLTGANVLTF.

This chain joins TRBV12-3 or TRBV12-4 and TRBJ2-7, with D possibly being TRBD1 (5 bases). This CDR3 is built from 15 residues. Trimming removed 3 bases from V and 3 bases from J, with 15 bases in between. The CDR3 DNA sequence: TGTGCCAGCAGTTTGTATGGGCAGGGTAACTACGAGCAGTACTTC. It codes for CASSLYGQGNYEQYF.

V is TRBV29-1 and J is TRBJ1-1, with D perhaps TRBD1 (5 bases). The CDR3 length is 13 residues. Deletions cut 7 bases from V and 1 base from J, with 13 bases between. Germline loops: CDR1 SQVTM, CDR2 ANQGSEA. As DNA, the CDR3 is TGCAGCGCCCGGACAACTCAGAACACTGAAGCTTTCTTT. Its protein product is CSARTTQNTEAFF.

This clonotype was counted a few times. The V gene is TRBV29-1, the J gene TRBJ2-5; TRBD1 might be the D (6 bases). The CDR3 loop spans 12 amino acids. The V and J ends lost 7 bases and 4 bases respectively, with 13 bases between them. Germline V CDR1 and CDR2: SQVTM, ANQGSEA. The CDR3 is CSARTVRETQYF. The CDR3 DNA reads TGCAGCGCCCGGACAGTCCGAGAGACCCAGTACTTC.

Concerning this clonotype itself: One end of the junction fails to match germline, which may point to a read error. V gene TRBV7-2 combines with J gene TRBJ2-4; TRBD2 agrees at 7 bases. Germline loops: CDR1 SGHTA, CDR2 FQGNSA. The CDR3 sequence is 14 residues long. CDR3 nucleotides: TGTGCCGGCAGCTTAGCGGGAGCCAAAAACATTCAGTACTTC. This codes for CAGSLAGAKNIQYF.

The chain uses TRBV11-2 and TRBJ2-5; TRBD1 matches 7 bases. The V gene end was trimmed by 4 bases and the J gene end by 0 bases; junction bases not matched to a gene: 8. The CDR3 is made up of 16 amino acids. Germline V CDR1 and CDR2: SGHAT, FQNNGV. The CDR3 spells CASSSGQDSYQETQYF. In nucleotides, the CDR3 is TGTGCCAGCAGCTCCGGACAGGACAGCTACCAAGAGACCCAGTACTTC.

This clonotype has only one observation. The chain couples TRBV29-1 to TRBJ2-5, with TRBD2 as a possible D gene (5 bases). This CDR3 comprises 12 residues. The germline V gene encodes CDR1 SQVTM and CDR2 ANQGSEA. V lost 6 bases to trimming and J lost 5 bases, with 13 bases between them. The CDR3 is CSVYGMRETQYF. The CDR3 DNA sequence: TGCAGCGTGTACGGGATGAGGGAGACCCAGTACTTC.

This clonotype was picked up a small number of times. This chain links TRBV20-1 with TRBJ1-2; D is possibly TRBD1 (6 bases). V was shortened by 3 bases and J by 0 bases, with 14 bases between the two germline ends. CDR3 length: 15 residues. Germline V gene lookup returns CDR1 DFQATT and CDR2 SNEGSKA (reference sequence). DNA of the CDR3: TGCAGTGCTAGCCTGATGGACAGCCCTAACTATGGCTACACCTTC. Translating it yields CSASLMDSPNYGYTF.

As for this clonotype: At one of its ends the junction is not consistent with the germline gene, which may arise from a read error. The chain combines TRBV5-1 with TRBJ1-1; D unclear. The CDR3 spans 12 residues. CDR1 is SGHRS and CDR2 is YFSETQ in the germline V gene. CDR3 nucleotide sequence: TGTGCCAGCAGGCGCGGAGACACTGAAGCTTTCTTT. Translating it yields CASRRGDTEAFF. The variable domain in full, completed from reference TRBV5-1 and TRBJ1-1, reads KAGVTQTPRYLIKTRGQQVTLSCSPISGHRSVSWYQQTPGQGLQFLFEYFSETQRNKGNFPGRFSGRQFSNSRSEMNVSTLELGDSALYLCASRRGDTEAFFGQGTRLTVV.

The CDR3 loop is CASRPTGSPYYNEQFF. The CDR3 DNA follows: TGCGCCAGCAGACCTACGGGGAGCCCTTACTACAATGAGCAGTTCTTC. This chain links TRBV10-1 with TRBJ2-1, with a tentative D call TRBD2 (5 bases). V was cut by 6 bases and J by 3 bases, with 18 bases left in between. The CDR3 totals 16 residues. CDR1 and CDR2 from the germline V gene are WNHNN and SYGVQD (reference sequence).

Worth noting for this clonotype: Because the CDR3's place on the DNA is in doubt, the DNA is left out and the CDR3 is given as listed by TCRdb. The V and J genes are TRBV29-1 and TRBJ1-2; TRBD1 is taken as the D call from the table, unchecked against the DNA. CDR1 SQVTM and CDR2 ANQGSEA come from the germline V gene. Both ends counted, the CDR3 spans 14 residues. The CDR3 region is CSVGTGTGTYGHTF.

The chain uses TRBV29-1 and TRBJ1-2; D ambiguous. Germline CDR1 reads SQVTM; CDR2 reads ANQGSEA. With 6 bases removed from V and 4 bases from J, the gap between germline ends came to 15 bases. This CDR3 region has 13 residues. CDR3 DNA: TGCAGCGTCCTGAATGGGGAGCGCTATGGCTACACCTTC. It codes for CSVLNGERYGYTF.

V is TRBV9 and J is TRBJ2-6; 11 nucleotides agree with TRBD1. V lost 4 bases to trimming and J lost 4 bases; unmatched junction nucleotides: 10. The CDR3 covers 18 residues. In germline, CDR1 is SGDLS, CDR2 YYNGEE. CDR3 in amino acids: CASSTGQGARSGANVLTF. The CDR3 DNA reads TGTGCCAGCAGCACAGGACAGGGGGCACGGTCGGGGGCCAACGTCCTGACTTTC.

This clonotype has a handful of counts. V usage is TRBV10-3 and J usage is TRBJ1-4; 7 bases agree with TRBD1. The CDR3 runs 15 residues. Unmatched junction bases numbered 4, after V lost 2 bases and J lost 4 bases. The germline V gene has CDR1 ENHRY and CDR2 SYGVKD. The CDR3 region is CAISETQGNNEKLFF. The CDR3 nucleotides read TGTGCCATCAGTGAGACACAGGGGAATAATGAAAAACTGTTTTTT.

This clonotype was counted only a few times. The chain employs TRBV9 and TRBJ2-5, with 9 bases aligning to TRBD1. The junction had 5 bases not matched to a gene; V was cut back by 3 bases and J by 2 bases. CDR1 and CDR2 from the germline V gene are SGDLS and YYNGEE. This CDR3 contains 15 residues. The CDR3 is CASSATGGAQETQYF. The CDR3 DNA reads as TGTGCCAGCAGCGCGACAGGGGGGGCTCAAGAGACCCAGTACTTC.

The count of this clonotype is one. V and J are TRBV11-3 and TRBJ2-3; D remains ambiguous. From germline, CDR1 is SGHNT and CDR2 YENEEA. Trimming cost V 5 bases and J 0 bases, with 12 bases left between them. This CDR3 comprises 15 residues. DNA of the CDR3: TGTGCCAGCAGCCCCCGGGCCGCTAGCACAGATACGCAGTATTTT. Its protein is CASSPRAASTDTQYF.